Below, 14 T cell receptor beta chains from the same sample are listed, as sequenced in a study of T cell repertoires in ileal Crohn's disease. Indicated time point: neoterminal ileum biopsy at postoperative endoscopy, about 6 months after surgery. Libraries were prepared by immunoSEQ multiplex PCR; TCRdb keeps only in-frame clonotypes and omits some of them. The table lists about 11,000 clones, 55% to 75% of them singletons, with 7.7% in the top ten. The sequenced material came from ileal tissue. These TCRs come from an adult with Crohn's disease.

The V and J genes are TRBV6-5 and TRBJ2-5; TRBD1 agrees at 9 bases. Germline V gene lookup returns CDR1 MNHEY and CDR2 SVGAGI. V shed 3 bases, J shed 7 bases, and the junction held 12 bases outside the gene matches. CDR3 length: 16 residues. Here the CDR3 reads CASSYRGQGSMGTQYF. In nucleotides, the CDR3 is TGTGCCAGCAGTTATAGAGGACAGGGGTCGATGGGGACCCAGTACTTC.

This clone has only a few counts. V is TRBV27 and J is TRBJ2-7; 8 bases map to TRBD2. CDR1 and CDR2 (germline): MNHEY, SMNVEV (reference sequence). The CDR3 spans 14 residues. V was clipped by 6 bases and J by 6 bases; unmatched bases: 10. CDR3 in amino acids: CASSLILAEVEQYF. DNA of the CDR3: TGTGCCAGCAGCCTAATACTAGCGGAGGTCGAGCAGTACTTC.

The chain has TRBV7-2 and TRBJ1-1; D call uncertain. Deletions cut 8 bases from V and 1 base from J, with 8 bases between. This CDR3 comprises 12 residues. Germline V gene data show CDR1 as SGHTA and CDR2 as FQGNSA. CDR3 coding DNA: TGTGCCAGCCGGTCCCAGAACACTGAAGCTTTCTTT. Its protein is CASRSQNTEAFF. The full variable domain, in which reference TRBV7-2 and TRBJ1-1 provide the parts outside the CDR3, is GAGVSQSPSNKVTEKGKDVELRCDPISGHTALYWYRQSLGQGLEFLIYFQGNSAPDKSGLPSDRFSAERTGGSVSTLTIQRTQQEDSAVYLCASRSQNTEAFFGQGTRLTVV.

CDR3 in DNA: TGCGCCAGCAGCTATCGACAGGGCTCAGATACGCAGTATTTT. It codes for CASSYRQGSDTQYF. This chain uses TRBV5-1 with TRBJ2-3; 7 bases match TRBD1. The length of the CDR3 is 14 residues. V was pared by 3 bases and J by 4 bases, with 5 bases of the junction left unmatched. Looked up from germline, CDR1 is SGHRS and CDR2 is YFSETQ.

In its sample, this clone was seen a few times. A read error may produce the germline difference seen at one junction end. The chain couples TRBV10-3 to TRBJ2-1, with 10 bases aligning to TRBD2. The CDR3 extends over 13 amino acids. Germline assignment: CDR1 ENHRY and CDR2 SYGVKD. CDR3 loop: CAIRAPEAGGPLF. In DNA, the CDR3 is TGTGCCATCAGGGCTCCTGAAGCGGGAGGGCCTCTCTTC.

In DNA form, the CDR3 reads TGTGCCAGCAGTTTGGCGGGAGGACCCGAGCAGTACTTC. Protein sequence: CASSLAGGPEQYF. V gene TRBV27 combines with J gene TRBJ2-7; 8 nucleotides agree with TRBD2. The CDR3 has 13 residues. J lost 6 bases, V lost 3 bases, and 4 bases had no gene match. Germline CDR1 MNHEY, CDR2 SMNVEV (reference sequence).

The CDR3 region is CASSFRDREGDEQFF. In nucleotides, the CDR3 is TGCGCCAGCAGCTTCCGGGACAGGGAAGGTGATGAGCAGTTCTTC. The chain employs TRBV5-1 and TRBJ2-1; TRBD1 matches 9 bases. V was pared by 2 bases and J by 8 bases, with 8 bases of the junction left unmatched. CDR1 SGHRS and CDR2 YFSETQ come from the germline V gene. CDR3 length: 15 residues.

The chain carries TRBV27 and TRBJ2-2; D perhaps matches TRBD2 (5 bases). Trimming shortened V by 5 bases and J by 3 bases, and 13 bases separated the two germline ends. Per the germline V gene, CDR1 is MNHEY and CDR2 is SMNVEV (reference sequence). This CDR3 region has 15 residues. Written as DNA, the CDR3 is TGTGCCAGCAGTCATGCCGCGGGTTACACCGGGGAGCTGTTTTTT. Residues: CASSHAAGYTGELFF.

J is TRBJ2-2 and V is TRBV5-6; 8 nucleotides agree with TRBD2. Germline V lookup: CDR1 SGHDT, CDR2 YYEEEE. The CDR3 covers 14 residues. Trimming took 3 bases from V and 4 from J; bases not matched to a gene: 2. This CDR3 reads CASSSSGSTGELFF. CDR3 DNA sequence: TGTGCCAGCAGCTCAAGCGGGAGCACCGGGGAGCTGTTTTTT.

This chain connects TRBV13 to TRBJ2-2, with D perhaps matching TRBD1 (6 bases). The germline V gene encodes CDR1 PRHDT and CDR2 FYEKMQ (reference sequence). This CDR3 contains 14 residues. The V and J ends lost 3 bases and 4 bases respectively, with 9 bases between them. The CDR3 reads CASSFDRRTGELFF. In nucleotides, the CDR3 is TGTGCCAGCAGCTTCGACAGGCGCACCGGGGAGCTGTTTTTT. The full variable domain, in which reference TRBV13 and TRBJ2-2 provide the parts outside the CDR3, is AAGVIQSPRHLIKEKRETATLKCYPIPRHDTVYWYQQGPGQDPQFLISFYEKMQSDKGSIPDRFSAQQFSDYHSELNMSSLELGDSALYFCASSFDRRTGELFFGEGSRLTVL.

This chain links TRBV5-1 with TRBJ2-5; the D gene is possibly TRBD1 (5 bases). The CDR3 loop spans 14 amino acids. CDR1 is SGHRS and CDR2 is YFSETQ in the germline V gene. The V end lost 2 bases, the J end lost 4 bases, and 12 bases lay between the germline ends. This chain's CDR3 is CASSFSRARETQYF. CDR3 DNA: TGCGCCAGCAGCTTCAGCAGGGCTAGAGAGACCCAGTACTTC.

The chain has TRBV19 and TRBJ2-7, with 8 bases fitting TRBD1. CDR3 length equals 13 residues. With V trimmed by 6 bases and J by 6 bases, 7 bases remained unmatched. Germline V gives CDR1 LNHDA, CDR2 SQIVND (reference sequence). CDR3 loop: CASRDRASFEQYF. CDR3 DNA: TGTGCCAGTAGGGACAGGGCCAGTTTCGAGCAGTACTTC.

The chain carries TRBV4-2 and TRBJ2-1; 11 nucleotides align to TRBD2. Per germline, CDR1 LGHNA and CDR2 YNFKEQ. The V gene end was trimmed by 0 bases and the J gene end by 6 bases; junction bases not matched to a gene: 4. This CDR3 region has 16 residues. DNA for the CDR3: TGTGCCAGCAGCCAAGAAACTAGCGGGAGTATCAATGAGCAGTTCTTC. Translating it yields CASSQETSGSINEQFF.

The chain joins TRBV28 to TRBJ2-3, with TRBD2 identical over 9 bases. V shed 5 bases, J shed 1 base, and the junction held 4 bases outside the gene matches. Germline V gene data show CDR1 as MDHEN and CDR2 as SYDVKM. The CDR3 runs to 15 residues. CDR3 protein: CASSTRLAGTDTQYF. In DNA, the CDR3 is TGTGCCAGCAGTACAAGACTAGCGGGCACAGATACGCAGTATTTT. The entire variable domain, with the rest obtained from reference TRBV28 and TRBJ2-3, is as follows: DVKVTQSSRYLVKRTGEKVFLECVQDMDHENMFWYRQDPGLGLRLIYFSYDVKMKEKGDIPEGYSVSREKKERFSLILESASTNQTSMYLCASSTRLAGTDTQYFGPGTRLTVL.